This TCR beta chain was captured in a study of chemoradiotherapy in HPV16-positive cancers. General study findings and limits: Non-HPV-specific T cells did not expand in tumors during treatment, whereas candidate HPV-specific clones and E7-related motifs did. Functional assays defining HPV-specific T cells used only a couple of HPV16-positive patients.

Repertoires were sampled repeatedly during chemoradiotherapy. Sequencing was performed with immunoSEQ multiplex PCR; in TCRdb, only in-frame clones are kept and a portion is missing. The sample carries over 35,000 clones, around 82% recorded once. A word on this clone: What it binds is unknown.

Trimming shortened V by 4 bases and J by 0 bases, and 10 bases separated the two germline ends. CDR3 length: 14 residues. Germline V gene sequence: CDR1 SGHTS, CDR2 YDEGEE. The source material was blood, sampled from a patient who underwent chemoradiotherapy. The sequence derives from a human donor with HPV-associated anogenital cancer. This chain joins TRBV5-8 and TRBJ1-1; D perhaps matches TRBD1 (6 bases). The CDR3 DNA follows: TGTGCCAGCAGCACAGGGTTCATGAACACTGAAGCTTTCTTT. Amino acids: CASSTGFMNTEAFF.